What follows are 32 T cell receptor beta chains derived from one specimen sequenced in a study of blood T cells in healthy people across ages. Then a second PCR, running roughly 6 to 11 cycles, was carried out with a sample-barcoded 5' primer and a J-beta primer mix. In TCRdb, the 5' RACE reads were re-called with MiXCR into one record per CDR3 protein. The sample has about 970,000 distinct CDR3 sequences, roughly half seen once; the top ten hold 20% to 25%. Sequenced input: blood. These receptors all stem from a woman aged 55 to 70 in good health.

This chain uses TRBV29-1 with TRBJ2-3; D perhaps matches TRBD2 (6 bases). The CDR3 loop spans 12 amino acids. The V end was cut by 4 bases, the J end by 6 bases, with 11 bases between. Germline lookup yields CDR1 SQVTM and CDR2 ANQGSEA. CDR3 amino acids: CSVVGRGDTQYF. CDR3 coding DNA: TGCAGCGTTGTCGGCCGGGGGGATACGCAGTATTTT.

The V call is TRBV20-1, the J call TRBJ2-2; D perhaps matches TRBD2 (6 bases). The V end was cut by 3 bases, the J end by 1 base, with 6 bases between. From germline, CDR1 is DFQATT and CDR2 SNEGSKA (reference sequence). This CDR3 region has 13 residues. In DNA, the CDR3 is TGCAGTGCTAGCGGGGGGAACACCGGGGAGCTGTTTTTT. This sequence encodes CSASGGNTGELFF.

The chain has TRBV2 and TRBJ2-7, with D tentatively TRBD2 (6 bases). V was shortened by 3 bases and J by 0 bases, with 24 bases between the two germline ends. This CDR3 region has 19 residues. Germline V gene data show CDR1 as SNHLY and CDR2 as FYNNEI. The CDR3 DNA reads TGTGCCAGCAGTGATACCGAGATGACAAGACTAGACGGCTCCTACGAGCAGTACTTC. Encoded protein: CASSDTEMTRLDGSYEQYF.

The CDR3 nucleotides read TGCGCCAGCAGCCAAGAGGGGGTGGGAATGTATGAGCAGTTCTTC. Translating it yields CASSQEGVGMYEQFF. The chain uses TRBV4-3 and TRBJ2-1; TRBD1 or TRBD2 may be the D gene (5 bases each). Germline CDR1 reads LGHNA; CDR2 reads YSLEER. The CDR3 consists of 15 residues. V gave up 0 bases and J gave up 8 bases, with 14 bases separating them.

CDR3 coding DNA: TGTGCCAGCAAACCAGGAGGAGGGTATGGCTACACCTTC. Translation: CASKPGGGYGYTF. V gene TRBV27 combines with J gene TRBJ1-2; D gene uncertain. CDR3 length equals 13 residues. Germline values: CDR1 MNHEY, CDR2 SMNVEV (reference sequence). V lost 7 bases to trimming and J lost 5 bases, with 14 bases between them.

CDR3 region: CASSLAGSNTEAFF. CDR3 DNA sequence: TGCGCCAGCAGCTTAGCAGGGAGTAACACTGAAGCTTTCTTT. The rearrangement joins TRBV5-1 to TRBJ1-1; D possibly corresponds to TRBD1 (5 bases). The CDR3 is 14 residues long. Germline loops: CDR1 SGHRS, CDR2 YFSETQ. V was trimmed by 2 bases and J by 2 bases, leaving 10 bases between them.

Only a few counts were recorded for this clonotype. V usage is TRBV29-1 and J usage is TRBJ2-1; 8 positions match TRBD1. V trimming: 4 bases; J trimming: 5 bases; junction bases outside the gene matches: 7. This CDR3 comprises 14 residues. Germline assignment: CDR1 SQVTM and CDR2 ANQGSEA. The CDR3 nucleotides read TGCAGCGTTGGTAAGGACAGGGCCGACAATGAGCAGTTCTTC. Translated, it gives CSVGKDRADNEQFF.

The chain couples TRBV28 to TRBJ2-7; 9 bases map to TRBD2. TRBJ2-5 explains the end of the DNA better; the J call may be wrong. This CDR3 region has 17 residues. Germline V gene sequence: CDR1 MDHEN, CDR2 SYDVKM. CDR3 residues: CASSSLLSGRTEETQYF. The CDR3 DNA reads TGTGCCAGCAGTTCCCTGCTAAGCGGGAGGACGGAAGAGACCCAGTACTTC.

This chain links TRBV25-1 with TRBJ2-3, with no clear D. The CDR3 covers 15 residues. The V and J ends lost 5 bases and 4 bases respectively, with 16 bases between them. Per the germline V gene, CDR1 is MGHDK and CDR2 is SYGVNS. The CDR3 DNA follows: TGTGCCAGCAGTCGAGACACCAGGTCCTCAGATACGCAGTATTTT. Its protein product is CASSRDTRSSDTQYF.

This clonotype was seen more than once but under ten times. V gene TRBV13 combines with J gene TRBJ2-3; the D gene is possibly TRBD2 (5 bases). Deletions cut 5 bases from V and 5 bases from J, with 17 bases between. The CDR3 contains 15 residues. CDR1 and CDR2 from the germline V gene are PRHDT and FYEKMQ (reference sequence). CDR3 protein: CASSPRNLAGDTQYF. CDR3 sequence (DNA): TGTGCCAGCAGCCCCCGGAACCTTGCGGGAGATACGCAGTATTTT.

The rearrangement links TRBV4-3 to TRBJ2-2; tentative D call: TRBD1 (6 bases). The length of the CDR3 is 16 residues. V was clipped by 1 base and J by 6 bases, with 15 bases between them. CDR1 and CDR2 (germline): LGHNA, YSLEER. The CDR3 sequence is CASSQGRNRVAGELFF. The CDR3 DNA reads as TGCGCCAGCAGCCAAGGTAGGAACAGGGTGGCCGGGGAGCTGTTTTTT.

The rearrangement uses TRBV7-9 and TRBJ2-1; the D gene is possibly TRBD2 (5 bases). This CDR3 contains 14 residues. CDR1 is SEHNR and CDR2 is FQNEAQ in the germline V gene (reference sequence). Trimming removed 4 bases from V and 7 bases from J, with 14 bases in between. CDR3 amino acids: CASSSGLTTNEQFF. The CDR3 bases are TGTGCCAGCAGCTCCGGTTTGACTACGAATGAGCAGTTCTTC.

V and J are TRBV11-2 and TRBJ2-7; TRBD1 agrees at 7 bases. CDR3 length: 15 amino acids. Germline lookup yields CDR1 SGHAT and CDR2 FQNNGV. V shed 3 bases and J 3 bases; nucleotides not matched to a gene: 8. In DNA, the CDR3 is TGTGCCAGCAGCTTTGAGGGGGCCAGAGGCTACGAGCAGTACTTC. Amino acids: CASSFEGARGYEQYF.

The chain joins TRBV15 to TRBJ2-7, with D possibly called TRBD1 or TRBD2 (6 bases each). The CDR3 spans 16 residues. Germline-derived CDR1 and CDR2 are LNHNV and YYDKDF (reference sequence). V lost 1 base, J lost 3 bases, and 16 bases lay in between. CDR3: CATSRAPGASDYEQYF. The CDR3, as DNA: TGTGCCACCAGCAGAGCCCCAGGGGCTAGCGACTACGAGCAGTACTTC.

This clonotype was detected only a few times. This chain links TRBV29-1 with TRBJ1-4; 10 bases fit TRBD1. With 4 bases clipped from V and 4 bases from J, the junction kept 6 bases outside the gene matches. The germline V gene has CDR1 SQVTM and CDR2 ANQGSEA. This CDR3 comprises 15 residues. The CDR3 sequence is CSVGRQGAGNEKLFF. The CDR3, as DNA: TGCAGCGTTGGGAGACAGGGGGCCGGTAATGAAAAACTGTTTTTT.

The gene calls are TRBV5-1 and TRBJ2-1; D is ambiguous. The CDR3 is 14 residues long. Germline V gives CDR1 SGHRS, CDR2 YFSETQ. Trimming took 0 bases from V and 8 from J, leaving 12 bases between them. The CDR3 loop reads CASSLETASYEQFF. In DNA, the CDR3 is TGCGCCAGCAGCTTGGAAACTGCCTCGTATGAGCAGTTCTTC.

The chain has TRBV5-1 and TRBJ2-3, with 14 bases fitting TRBD2. Looked up from germline, CDR1 is SGHRS and CDR2 is YFSETQ. J gave up 3 bases and V 3 bases, and 6 bases lay outside the gene matches. The CDR3 is 17 residues long. In nucleotides, the CDR3 is TGCGCCAGCAGCTGGGGGACTAGCGGGAGTGGGACAGATACGCAGTATTTT. Translated, it gives CASSWGTSGSGTDTQYF.

With regard to this clonotype: A much larger clone lies a single base off, so this may be a read error. The rearrangement links TRBV5-1 to TRBJ2-1, with 9 bases aligning to TRBD1. The V and J ends lost 4 bases and 3 bases, in that order; junction bases with no gene match: 2. The CDR3 has 14 amino acids. Germline V gives CDR1 SGHRS, CDR2 YFSETQ. CDR3 sequence reads: CASSGGQGYNEQFF. The CDR3, as DNA: TGCGCCAGCAGCGGGGGACAGGGCTACAATGAGCAGTTCTTC.

V usage is TRBV29-1 and J usage is TRBJ2-1; no clear D. Trimming removed 3 bases from V and 7 bases from J, with 7 bases in between. CDR3 length equals 11 residues. The V gene's germline CDR1 is SQVTM and CDR2 ANQGSEA. The CDR3 here is CSVDLRNEQFF. The CDR3, as DNA: TGCAGCGTTGACTTGAGGAATGAGCAGTTCTTC.

CDR3 amino acids: CASSCSGRQDTQYF. Here the CDR3 DNA reads TGTGCCAGCAGCTGCAGCGGGAGACAAGATACGCAGTATTTT. The chain has TRBV7-2 and TRBJ2-3; 8 nucleotides line up with TRBD2. The CDR3 covers 14 residues. Looked up from germline, CDR1 is SGHTA and CDR2 is FQGNSA. Trimming cost V 4 bases and J 5 bases; bases outside gene matches: 5.

The chain recombines TRBV20-1 with TRBJ2-1, with 8 bases that match TRBD2. J was trimmed by 9 bases and V by 7 bases; bases with no gene match: 11. The germline gives CDR1 DFQATT, CDR2 SNEGSKA (reference sequence). The CDR3 has 13 residues. As DNA, the CDR3 is TGCAGTGTTCTACCGGGACTAGAACCTGAGCAGTTCTTC. Amino acid sequence: CSVLPGLEPEQFF.

The V call is TRBV5-1, the J call TRBJ2-3; possibly TRBD1 for D (5 bases). CDR1 is SGHRS, CDR2 YFSETQ, per germline. Trimming removed 5 bases from V and 5 bases from J, with 12 bases in between. This CDR3 is 13 amino acids long. This CDR3 is CASRQGIEDTQYF. The CDR3, as DNA: TGCGCCAGCAGGCAGGGAATTGAAGATACGCAGTATTTT.

The chain uses TRBV6-5 and TRBJ2-7; 11 bases are shared with TRBD1. Germline V gene lookup returns CDR1 MNHEY and CDR2 SVGAGI. V trimming: 6 bases; J trimming: 4 bases; junction bases outside the gene matches: 8. The CDR3 runs 15 residues. In DNA form, the CDR3 reads TGTGCCAGCAGGGCTTGGGGACAGGGGGGTTACGAGCAGTACTTC. It yields the protein CASRAWGQGGYEQYF.

A few counts support this clonotype. This chain uses TRBV3-1 with TRBJ2-1; 9 nucleotides align to TRBD2. The V gene's germline CDR1 is LGHDT and CDR2 YNNKEL (reference sequence). CDR3 length: 15 amino acids. With V trimmed by 1 base and J by 6 bases, 4 bases remained unmatched. The CDR3 region has the DNA TGTGCCAGCAGCCAAGGGACTAGCGCGGGCAATGAGCAGTTCTTC. The encoded protein is CASSQGTSAGNEQFF.

There are many counts of this clonotype. The V call is TRBV27, the J call TRBJ2-7, with TRBD2 matching 13 bases. V was clipped by 6 bases and J by 2 bases; unmatched bases: 4. CDR1 is MNHEY and CDR2 is SMNVEV in the germline V gene (reference sequence). This CDR3 comprises 15 residues. CDR3 protein: CASSLGTSGAYEQYF. The CDR3, as DNA: TGTGCCAGCAGCCTGGGGACTAGCGGGGCCTACGAGCAGTACTTC.

The chain joins TRBV20-1 to TRBJ2-1; TRBD2 aligns across 7 bases. CDR1 and CDR2 from the germline V gene are DFQATT and SNEGSKA (reference sequence). Trimming at V came to 4 bases and at J to 4 bases, leaving 7 bases not matched to a gene. The CDR3 runs to 14 residues. CDR3 coding DNA: TGCAGTGCTACTAGCGGCGGAGGGTACAATGAGCAGTTCTTC. It is translated as CSATSGGGYNEQFF.

The V call is TRBV25-1, the J call TRBJ2-5; D is perhaps TRBD1 (6 bases). In germline, CDR1 is MGHDK, CDR2 SYGVNS. This CDR3 contains 13 residues. V dropped 6 bases and J dropped 2 bases, with 10 bases sitting between them. DNA of the CDR3: TGTGCCAGCAGCAACAGGGTTCAAGAGACCCAGTACTTC. Translated, it gives CASSNRVQETQYF.

The chain is built from TRBV6-5 and TRBJ2-7; tentative D call: TRBD1 (5 bases). Trimming cost V 0 bases and J 7 bases, with 10 bases left between them. There are 13 residues in the CDR3. CDR1 and CDR2 from the germline V gene are MNHEY and SVGAGI. In nucleotides, the CDR3 is TGTGCCAGCAGTTACTCGAACAGGCCAGAGCAGTACTTC. Translated: CASSYSNRPEQYF.

V usage is TRBV18 and J usage is TRBJ2-5, with D unclear. V was shortened by 3 bases and J by 1 base, with 6 bases between the two germline ends. This CDR3 spans 13 amino acids. CDR1 is KGHSH and CDR2 is LQKENI in the germline V gene. DNA of the CDR3: TGTGCCAGCTCACCGGACGTCCAAGAGACCCAGTACTTC. It encodes CASSPDVQETQYF. Full variable domain (remainder filled in from reference TRBV18 and TRBJ2-5): NAGVMQNPRHLVRRRGQEARLRCSPMKGHSHVYWYRQLPEEGLKFMVYLQKENIIDESGMPKERFSAEFPKEGPSILRIQQVVRGDSAAYFCASSPDVQETQYFGPGTRLLVL.

The chain has TRBV20-1 and TRBJ2-3; TRBD2 matches 7 bases. This CDR3 is built from 14 residues. V lost 2 bases to trimming and J lost 3 bases; unmatched junction nucleotides: 5. Germline V gene sequence: CDR1 DFQATT, CDR2 SNEGSKA (reference sequence). CDR3 sequence: CSARTPAGTDTQYF. The CDR3 coding sequence is TGCAGTGCTAGAACCCCAGCGGGGACAGATACGCAGTATTTT.

This chain connects TRBV21-1 to TRBJ2-2; the D call in the table, TRBD1, was not verified against the DNA. TRBV21-1 is annotated as a pseudogene. The CDR3 has 17 residues. As DNA, the CDR3 is TGTGCCAGCAGCAAAGTCGAAGACAGGGGGGACACCGGGGAGCTGTTTTTT. This codes for CASSKVEDRGDTGELFF.

The CDR3 protein is CATTQAGPALSTDTQYF. For the CDR3, the DNA is TGTGCCACCACCCAAGCGGGACCGGCGCTAAGCACAGATACGCAGTATTTT. The J gene is TRBJ2-3, the V gene TRBV24-1; 7 positions match TRBD2. V shed 8 bases and J 0 bases; nucleotides not matched to a gene: 13. Germline V gene data show CDR1 as KGHDR and CDR2 as SFDVKD. The CDR3 runs to 17 residues.